The clone carrying this T cell receptor beta chain was counted a few times. Its antigen remains unknown. TCRdb's table, derived via immunoSEQ multiplex PCR, lists solely in-frame clones and lacks some. The sample lists about 5,300 clones, roughly 89% occurring once. This record comes from a study of neoadjuvant nivolumab and ipilimumab in lung cancer. Study-wide findings and caveats: Only a single major-pathologic-response sample was available for clonality analysis. Only two of four nivolumab-treated tumors gained richness and clonality by surgery. Only a small number of samples underwent TCR sequencing. Resected-tumor TCR richness correlated positively with pretherapy blood richness.

The CDR3 contains 12 residues. CDR1 is SGHTA and CDR2 is FQGTGA in the germline V gene. V gene TRBV7-3 combines with J gene TRBJ2-7; possibly TRBD2 for D (6 bases). This material consisted of blood, taken after neoadjuvant nivolumab, alone or with ipilimumab, at or shortly before surgery. The origin of this receptor is an adult with non-small cell lung cancer. Some clones in this sample may be carry-over from other donors' samples. The CDR3 DNA sequence: TGTGCGGTGGCGGGAAGTTGGTACGAGCAGTACTTC. As protein: CAVAGSWYEQYF. Full variable domain (remainder filled in from reference TRBV7-3 and TRBJ2-7): GAGVSQTPSNKVTEKGKYVELRCDPISGHTALYWYRQSLGQGPEFLIYFQGTGAADDSGLPNDRFFAVRPEGSVSTLKIQRTERGDSAVYLCAVAGSWYEQYFGPGTRLTVT.